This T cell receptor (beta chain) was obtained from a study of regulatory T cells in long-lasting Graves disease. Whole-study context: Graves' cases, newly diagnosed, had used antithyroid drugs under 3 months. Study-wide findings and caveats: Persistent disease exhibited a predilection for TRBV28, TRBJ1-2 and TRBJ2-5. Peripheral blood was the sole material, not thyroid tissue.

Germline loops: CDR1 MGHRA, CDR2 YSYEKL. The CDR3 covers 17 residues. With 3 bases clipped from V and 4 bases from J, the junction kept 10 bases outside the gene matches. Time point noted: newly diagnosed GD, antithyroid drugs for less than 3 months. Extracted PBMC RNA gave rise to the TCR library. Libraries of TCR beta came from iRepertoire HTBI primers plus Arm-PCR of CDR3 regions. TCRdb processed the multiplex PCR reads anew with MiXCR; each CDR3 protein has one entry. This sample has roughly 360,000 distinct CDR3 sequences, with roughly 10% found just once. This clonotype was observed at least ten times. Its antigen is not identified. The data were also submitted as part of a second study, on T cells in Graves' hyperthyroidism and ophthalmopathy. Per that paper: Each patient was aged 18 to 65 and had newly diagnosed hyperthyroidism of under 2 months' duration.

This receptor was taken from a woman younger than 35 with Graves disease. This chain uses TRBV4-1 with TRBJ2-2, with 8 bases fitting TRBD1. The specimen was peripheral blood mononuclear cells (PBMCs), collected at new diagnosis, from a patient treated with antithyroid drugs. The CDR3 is CASSQTHRGFSTGELFF. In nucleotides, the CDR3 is TGCGCCAGCAGCCAGACTCACAGGGGGTTTAGCACCGGGGAGCTGTTTTTT.